In its sample, the clone carrying this T cell receptor beta chain was seen a few times. PCR was performed using 60 Vbeta and 13 Jbeta primers. Produced via immunoSEQ multiplex PCR; TCRdb's table is partial and in-frame only. Altogether about 120,000 clones are present, about three quarters being singletons, with the ten largest covering 3% to 4%. The sample comes from a study of cytomegalovirus exposure and HLA in healthy donors. The trim removed 5 bases at V and 8 bases at J, leaving 5 bases unmatched. Per the germline V gene, CDR1 is SGHVS and CDR2 is FNYEAQ. The CDR3 is 12 amino acids. The TCR comes from a woman aged 25 to 45 in good health and CMV-seropositive. Material: PBMCs. The chain couples TRBV7-6 to TRBJ2-7, with TRBD2 identical over 8 bases. The CDR3 bases are TGTGCCAGCAGCCGGCCGGGGGGGCAGCAGTACTTC. This sequence encodes CASSRPGGQQYF.